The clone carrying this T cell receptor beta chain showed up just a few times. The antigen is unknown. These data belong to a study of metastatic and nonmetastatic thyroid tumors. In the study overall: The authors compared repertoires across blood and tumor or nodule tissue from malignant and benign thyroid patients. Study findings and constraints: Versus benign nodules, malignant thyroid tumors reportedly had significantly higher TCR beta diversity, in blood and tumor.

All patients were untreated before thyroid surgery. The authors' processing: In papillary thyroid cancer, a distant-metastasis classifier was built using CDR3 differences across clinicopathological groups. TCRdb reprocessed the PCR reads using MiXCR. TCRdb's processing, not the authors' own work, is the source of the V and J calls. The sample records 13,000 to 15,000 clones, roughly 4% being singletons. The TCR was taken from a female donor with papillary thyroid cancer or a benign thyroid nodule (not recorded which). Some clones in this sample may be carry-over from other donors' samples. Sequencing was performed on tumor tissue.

The CDR3 is CASSRQRNTEAFF. The DNA of the CDR3 is TGTGCCAGCAGCCGGCAGAGGAACACTGAAGCTTTCTTT. The chain combines TRBV7-2 with TRBJ1-1, with D unresolved. The CDR3 is made up of 13 amino acids. Germline CDR1 and CDR2: SGHTA and FQGNSA. Trimming removed 5 bases at V and 1 base at J, with 8 bases between.